This T cell receptor (beta chain) was documented in a study of shared clonotypes between healthy human individuals. Study-level background: Donor composition was a couple of women and a few men, aged 18 to 49.

Assay used: immunoSEQ multiplex PCR; TCRdb lists only in-frame clones, some missing. The table has roughly 590,000 clones, 95% seen once. CD45RO-negative CD8 cells positively selected for CCR7 made up the naive population, which excluded terminally differentiated effector memory CD45RA+ cells. The donors, healthy adults who were HIV-negative, had experienced no recent acute infections or vaccinations. In regard to this clone: Its antigen is not identified. Other DNA sequences in this sample translate to the same CDR3.

Germline V gene lookup returns CDR1 LNHDA and CDR2 SQIVND (reference sequence). V was clipped by 1 base and J by 5 bases, with 8 bases between them. The CDR3 has 13 residues. Overall study findings and caveats: Estimated richness values were generally larger in naive subsets than in memory subsets.

The sequencing input was naive CD8+ T cells sorted from blood. The rearrangement joins TRBV19 to TRBJ1-1; D gene unclear. This clonotype originated in a woman in her twenties or thirties in good health. The CDR3 protein is CASSIAGRTEAFF. The CDR3 region has the DNA TGTGCCAGTAGTATAGCCGGGCGGACTGAAGCTTTCTTT.